These 6 T cell receptor beta chains were all obtained from the same sample, sequenced in a study of T cells in Graves' hyperthyroidism and ophthalmopathy. TCR beta CDR3 regions were amplified from RNA transcripts. HTBI primers were used for first-round RT-PCR of the TCR CDR3. In TCRdb, the multiplex PCR reads were re-called with MiXCR into one record per CDR3 protein. The profile shows fewer than 900,000 distinct CDR3 sequences, approximately 16% of them singletons. The specimen was blood. The receptors were gathered from a man aged 18 to 29 with Graves' hyperthyroidism.

Ten or more counts support this clonotype. The chain employs TRBV12-3 or TRBV12-4 and TRBJ2-4, with 7 bases fitting TRBD1. This CDR3 comprises 14 residues. The J segment lost 4 bases and the V segment lost 7 bases, leaving 7 bases of the junction unmatched. Here the CDR3 DNA reads TGTGCCAGCAACACGGACAGGAGAAAAAACATTCAGTACTTC. Translating gives CASNTDRRKNIQYF.

Ten or more counts support this clonotype. The V call is TRBV29-1, the J call TRBJ2-3; D unclear. The CDR3 has 13 amino acids. Per the germline V gene, CDR1 is SQVTM and CDR2 is ANQGSEA. V gave up 4 bases and J gave up 2 bases, with 10 bases separating them. The CDR3 nucleotides read TGCAGCGTTGCAACCCCGGCCACAGATACGCAGTATTTT. Its translation: CSVATPATDTQYF.

There are a few counts of this clonotype. The gene calls are TRBV4-3 and TRBJ1-1; 8 bases align to TRBD1. Trimming at V came to 0 bases and at J to 6 bases, leaving 9 bases not matched to a gene. This CDR3 spans 16 amino acids. Germline CDR1 LGHNA, CDR2 YSLEER. CDR3 DNA: TGCGCCAGCAGCCAAGATCAGGGGACAGGTGCCCCTGAAGCTTTCTTT. Translated, it gives CASSQDQGTGAPEAFF.

The chain couples TRBV2 to TRBJ1-2; D is perhaps TRBD1 (5 bases). The CDR3 is made up of 13 amino acids. V was cut by 7 bases and J by 1 base, with 10 bases left in between. CDR1 and CDR2 from the germline V gene are SNHLY and FYNNEI. The DNA of the CDR3 is TGTGCCAGCATGGGGGGATTTAACTATGGCTACACCTTC. It specifies CASMGGFNYGYTF.

The chain recombines TRBV28 with TRBJ2-7, with TRBD2 identical over 7 bases. The CDR3 totals 16 residues. Germline CDR1 reads MDHEN; CDR2 reads SYDVKM. The V and J ends lost 7 bases and 0 bases, in that order; junction bases with no gene match: 12. CDR3 residues: CASTEQWTRPSYEQYF. The CDR3 DNA is TGTGCCAGCACCGAGCAGTGGACTAGGCCCTCCTACGAGCAGTACTTC.

This clonotype was seen repeatedly, ten times or more. The gene calls are TRBV15 and TRBJ2-7; TRBD1 is a possible D gene (5 bases). Trimming shortened V by 1 base and J by 5 bases, and 12 bases separated the two germline ends. Germline assignment: CDR1 LNHNV and CDR2 YYDKDF (reference sequence). The CDR3 spans 14 residues. CDR3 in amino acids: CATSRAGFSHEQYF. The CDR3 DNA sequence: TGTGCCACCAGCAGAGCAGGGTTTTCCCACGAGCAGTACTTC.